The 15 T cell receptor beta chains reported below all come from one sample, sequenced in a study of blood T cell repertoires in COVID-19. Clones were read by immunoSEQ multiplex PCR, and TCRdb kept only the in-frame ones, dropping some. The sample has 120,000 or so clones; around four fifths are singletons. Material: peripheral blood. Receptor source: an elderly man with active or convalescent COVID-19.

The J gene is TRBJ2-2, the V gene TRBV5-1; a weak D match, TRBD2 (6 bases). There are 13 residues in the CDR3. Per germline, CDR1 SGHRS and CDR2 YFSETQ. V was pared by 4 bases and J by 5 bases, with 9 bases between. CDR3 loop: CASSPGTTGELFF. As DNA, the CDR3 is TGCGCCAGCAGCCCCGGGACTACCGGGGAGCTGTTTTTT.

The rearrangement links TRBV4-3 to TRBJ1-4; unclear D gene. V dropped 1 base and J dropped 0 bases, with 9 bases sitting between them. The CDR3 totals 16 residues. The germline V gene encodes CDR1 LGHNA and CDR2 YSLEER. The CDR3 protein is CASSQATGTTNEKLFF. Written as DNA, the CDR3 is TGCGCCAGCAGCCAAGCCACGGGTACAACTAATGAAAAACTGTTTTTT.

This sequence joins TRBV28 and TRBJ2-7; D may be TRBD2 (5 bases). V lost 5 bases to trimming and J lost 4 bases, with 12 bases between them. This CDR3 has 13 residues. Germline CDR1 reads MDHEN; CDR2 reads SYDVKM. CDR3: CASSPGLGYEQYF. CDR3 DNA: TGTGCCAGCAGTCCAGGACTGGGGTACGAGCAGTACTTC. Supplemented by reference TRBV28 and TRBJ2-7, the full variable domain reads DVKVTQSSRYLVKRTGEKVFLECVQDMDHENMFWYRQDPGLGLRLIYFSYDVKMKEKGDIPEGYSVSREKKERFSLILESASTNQTSMYLCASSPGLGYEQYFGPGTRLTVT.

This chain joins TRBV29-1 and TRBJ1-2, with TRBD1 matching over 10 bases. In germline, CDR1 is SQVTM, CDR2 ANQGSEA. Trimming removed 0 bases from V and 8 bases from J; junction bases left unmatched: 6. This CDR3 region has 14 residues. CDR3 sequence: CSVEDGTGVRGYTF. The CDR3 coding sequence is TGCAGCGTTGAAGATGGGACAGGGGTTCGAGGCTACACCTTC. The whole variable domain, remainder taken from reference TRBV29-1 and TRBJ1-2, is SAVISQKPSRDICQRGTSLTIQCQVDSQVTMMFWYRQQPGQSLTLIATANQGSEATYESGFVIDKFPISRPNLTFSTLTVSNMSPEDSSIYLCSVEDGTGVRGYTFGSGTRLTVV.

The rearrangement uses TRBV5-8 and TRBJ2-7; TRBD1 is a possible D gene (7 bases). The V and J ends lost 4 bases and 4 bases respectively, with 12 bases between them. The CDR3 has 13 residues. Germline CDR1 reads SGHTS; CDR2 reads YDEGEE. CDR3 sequence reads: CASSRGTVYEQYF. For the CDR3, the DNA is TGTGCCAGCAGCCGCGGGACAGTTTACGAGCAGTACTTC.

The chain couples TRBV20-1 to TRBJ2-7; weak D call: TRBD2 (6 bases). Germline loops: CDR1 DFQATT, CDR2 SNEGSKA (reference sequence). The CDR3 sequence is 14 residues long. V gave up 3 bases and J gave up 0 bases, with 12 bases separating them. CDR3 loop: CSASVGGDSYEQYF. DNA for the CDR3: TGCAGTGCTAGTGTCGGCGGGGACTCCTACGAGCAGTACTTC.

The chain uses TRBV7-9 and TRBJ2-5; maybe TRBD1 (5 bases). The V gene lost 1 base and the J gene lost 5 bases, with 8 bases spanning the gap. The CDR3 covers 13 residues. Germline-derived CDR1 and CDR2 are SEHNR and FQNEAQ (reference sequence). The DNA for the CDR3 is TGTGCCAGCAGCTTAGTAGGGGATGAGACCCAGTACTTC. Its translation is CASSLVGDETQYF.

The table lists this clone with a few counts. The chain links TRBV18 to TRBJ2-2; 10 positions agree with TRBD1. Germline V CDR1 and CDR2: KGHSH, LQKENI. Germline trimming cut 4 bases from V and 4 bases from J; bases unmatched to any gene: 9. The length of the CDR3 is 17 residues. CDR3 region: CASSQLTGGVGTGELFF. The CDR3 bases are TGTGCCAGCTCACAGCTGACAGGGGGCGTTGGCACCGGGGAGCTGTTTTTT.

V and J are TRBV5-1 and TRBJ2-3, with 9 bases aligning to TRBD2. The germline gives CDR1 SGHRS, CDR2 YFSETQ. CDR3 length: 18 residues. With 7 bases clipped from V and 3 bases from J, the junction kept 18 bases outside the gene matches. Written as DNA, the CDR3 is TGCGCCAGCGCCGGACAAGGCCTGGTGAGCGGGGGGACAGATACGCAGTATTTT. It translates to CASAGQGLVSGGTDTQYF.

The DNA for the CDR3 is TGTGCCAGCAGCCCAAGGACAGATGGCTACACCTTC. The encoded protein is CASSPRTDGYTF. J is TRBJ1-2 and V is TRBV7-2, with D tentatively TRBD1 (6 bases). CDR1 is SGHTA and CDR2 is FQGNSA in the germline V gene. The ends were cut back, 5 bases at V and 6 bases at J, with 10 bases in the middle. This CDR3 spans 12 amino acids.

The V call is TRBV6-5, the J call TRBJ2-3; a possible D gene is TRBD1 (5 bases). The germline V gene has CDR1 MNHEY and CDR2 SVGAGI. The CDR3 is 14 residues long. With 0 bases removed from V and 5 bases from J, the gap between germline ends came to 9 bases. The CDR3 DNA reads TGTGCCAGCAGTTACTCGATAGGGGAAGATACGCAGTATTTT. Its protein is CASSYSIGEDTQYF.

The CDR3 protein is CASSHRRTGDTEAFF. DNA for the CDR3: TGTGCCAGCTCCCACCGAAGGACGGGGGACACTGAAGCTTTCTTT. This chain connects TRBV2 to TRBJ1-1, with D maybe TRBD1 (5 bases). Trimming cost V 8 bases and J 3 bases, with 19 bases left between them. In germline, CDR1 is SNHLY, CDR2 FYNNEI. The CDR3 spans 15 residues.

CDR3 bases: TGTGCCAGCAGCTGGGACAGGGAAGCTCATGGCTACACCTTC. This sequence encodes CASSWDREAHGYTF. This chain links TRBV5-6 with TRBJ1-2, with 9 bases fitting TRBD1. The CDR3 loop spans 14 amino acids. J lost 6 bases, V lost 3 bases, and 6 bases had no gene match. Per germline, CDR1 SGHDT and CDR2 YYEEEE.

This clone turned up a few times. This sequence joins TRBV27 and TRBJ1-1; 12 bases are a match to TRBD1. Germline V gives CDR1 MNHEY, CDR2 SMNVEV (reference sequence). With 6 bases clipped from V and 4 bases from J, the junction kept 12 bases outside the gene matches. The CDR3 is made up of 17 amino acids. The CDR3 region has the DNA TGTGCCAGCAGGCTAGGCCCGGGACAGGGGGCCCGCACTGAAGCTTTCTTT. This encodes CASRLGPGQGARTEAFF.

CDR3 sequence reads: CASSTSTGGNTEAFF. CDR3 nucleotides: TGTGCCAGTAGTACCTCGACAGGGGGGAACACTGAAGCTTTCTTT. The genes are TRBV19 and TRBJ1-1, with 9 bases lining up with TRBD1. With V trimmed by 4 bases and J by 1 base, 4 bases remained unmatched. Germline V gene data show CDR1 as LNHDA and CDR2 as SQIVND (reference sequence). The CDR3 length is 15 residues.